This T cell receptor (beta chain) derives from a study of neurological immune-mediated disorders. Study as a whole: Of the 34 patients with multiple sclerosis, 31 had relapsing-remitting MS, whereas the remaining 3 had secondary progressive MS.

5'RACE generated cDNA with 10-nucleotide random UMIs. TCRdb fed the 5' RACE reads into MiXCR, producing one record per CDR3 protein. The sample carries 85,000 to 90,000 distinct CDR3 sequences, roughly 3.5% recorded once. V shed 11 bases and J shed 3 bases, with 19 bases lying between them. Germline values: CDR1 ENHRY, CDR2 SYGVKD. This CDR3 region has 14 residues. This clonotype has ten or more counts. What it binds is unknown. Overall study results and limits: The level of TCR clonal expansion was highest in patients with HTLV-1-associated myelopathy and lowest in multiple sclerosis, where it fell below the level seen in healthy controls.

Source material: PBMCs. The chain links TRBV10-3 to TRBJ1-2; TRBD1 might be the D (6 bases). The source is a woman aged 50 to 60 with multiple sclerosis. The CDR3: CALGTPTKDYGYTF. The CDR3 DNA sequence: TGTGCCCTCGGGACACCCACCAAGGACTATGGCTACACCTTC.